The clone carrying this T cell receptor (beta chain) showed up just a few times. The antigen remains undetermined. The data derive from a study of T-cell reconstitution after alpha-beta-depleted transplantation in children. General study results and limits: T-cell counts and diversity were attributed mostly to newly produced T cells one year after transplant. Expanded graft clones, several hundred of them, were reportedly the source of alpha-beta T cells about two months after transplant.

This CDR3 comprises 12 residues. V lost 5 bases, J lost 7 bases, and 10 bases lay in between. The germline gives CDR1 KGHDR, CDR2 SFDVKD. Researchers prepared the TCRbeta library using unique molecular identifiers, the study reports. TCRdb re-derived calls from the PCR reads in MiXCR, one entry per CDR3 protein. The top ten hold approximately 2% of the sample, which has hundreds of thousands of distinct CDR3 sequences, 13% seen once. This material consisted of PBMCs, mostly from graft donor cells, taken 360 days after TCRalphabeta/CD19-depleted stem cell transplant. The chain recombines TRBV24-1 with TRBJ2-5, with D maybe TRBD1 (5 bases). The sequence was obtained from a male patient between 5 and 17 years old who had a stem cell transplant for acute myeloid leukemia, so the T cells may come from the graft donor. The CDR3: CATSAGKATQYF. DNA for the CDR3: TGTGCCACCAGTGCAGGGAAGGCGACCCAGTACTTC.